These 30 T cell receptor beta chains came from one sample sequenced in a study of T cells in Graves' hyperthyroidism and ophthalmopathy. TCR beta CDR3 regions were amplified from RNA transcripts. The TCR CDR3 was amplified in a first-round RT-PCR using the HTBI primer set. In TCRdb, the multiplex PCR reads were re-called with MiXCR into one record per CDR3 protein. In the table there are around 690,000 distinct CDR3 sequences, around 15% of which are singletons. Input material: blood. The receptors were sampled from a man in his fifties or sixties with Graves' hyperthyroidism.

The chain links TRBV5-5 to TRBJ2-7; a possible D gene is TRBD1 (5 bases). V was trimmed by 0 bases and J by 4 bases, leaving 11 bases between them. This CDR3 has 14 residues. Germline lookup yields CDR1 SGHKS and CDR2 YYEKEE (reference sequence). CDR3 bases: TGTGCCAGCAGCTTGGAGGGGTGGGGATACGAGCAGTACTTC. Amino acid sequence: CASSLEGWGYEQYF.

A remark on this clonotype: One end of the junction varies from germline; a read error may be responsible. The V gene is TRBV7-9, the J gene TRBJ1-1, with a weak D call TRBD1 (6 bases). CDR3 length equals 16 residues. Germline loops: CDR1 SEHNR, CDR2 FQNEAQ (reference sequence). CDR3 loop: CAGSSSYRAGKTEAFF. In DNA form, the CDR3 reads TGTGCCGGCAGCTCGAGTTACAGGGCGGGGAAGACTGAAGCTTTCTTT.

The sample holds many counts of this clonotype. The chain is built from TRBV7-6 and TRBJ2-1; a weak D match, TRBD2 (6 bases). CDR1 SGHVS and CDR2 FNYEAQ come from the germline V gene. Trimming took 5 bases from V and 4 from J, leaving 9 bases between them. This CDR3 contains 13 residues. CDR3 in amino acids: CASSGGFYNEQFF. CDR3 nucleotides: TGTGCCAGCAGCGGAGGGTTTTACAATGAGCAGTTCTTC.

Worth noting for this clonotype: Being one base from a much bigger clone, this may be a read error. The V gene is TRBV6-1, the J gene TRBJ2-2, with TRBD1 matching 7 bases. Germline V lookup: CDR1 MNHNS, CDR2 SASEGT. J lost 0 bases, V lost 6 bases, and 1 base had no gene match. There are 14 residues in the CDR3. The CDR3 DNA follows: TGTGCCAGCAGCGACAGGGCGAACACCGGGGAGCTGTTTTTT. Amino acid sequence: CASSDRANTGELFF.

This clonotype has a count of ten or more. The chain couples TRBV11-2 to TRBJ2-7; 9 bases map to TRBD1. Per the germline V gene, CDR1 is SGHAT and CDR2 is FQNNGV. V shed 1 base, J shed 0 bases, and the junction held 16 bases outside the gene matches. The CDR3 extends over 20 amino acids. The CDR3 is CASSLVFGQGTAGFSYEQYF. CDR3 bases: TGTGCCAGCAGCTTAGTATTCGGACAGGGGACGGCTGGGTTCTCCTACGAGCAGTACTTC.

This clonotype appeared a few times. This rearrangement joins TRBV19 to TRBJ2-5; 8 nucleotides match TRBD1. CDR3 length equals 14 residues. The V and J ends lost 6 bases and 4 bases, in that order; junction bases with no gene match: 7. Germline loops: CDR1 LNHDA, CDR2 SQIVND (reference sequence). The CDR3 protein is CASSADRVRETQYF. DNA of the CDR3: TGTGCCAGTAGCGCGGACAGGGTTCGAGAGACCCAGTACTTC.

The chain joins TRBV19 to TRBJ1-6, with D unclear. Trimming shortened V by 7 bases and J by 6 bases, and 7 bases separated the two germline ends. The CDR3 is made up of 12 amino acids. Germline V gives CDR1 LNHDA, CDR2 SQIVND (reference sequence). The CDR3 DNA reads TGTGCCAGTATGGGGATTAATTCACCCCTCCACTTT. Protein sequence: CASMGINSPLHF.

This clonotype came up many times. This sequence joins TRBV11-2 and TRBJ2-7, with D tentatively TRBD2 (6 bases). V gave up 8 bases and J gave up 0 bases, with 8 bases separating them. The length of the CDR3 is 12 residues. Germline-derived CDR1 and CDR2 are SGHAT and FQNNGV. DNA for the CDR3: TGTGCCAGCGGCGGGACCTCCTACGAGCAGTACTTC. This encodes CASGGTSYEQYF.

This clonotype was detected ten times or more. The V and J genes are TRBV2 and TRBJ2-2; 7 nucleotides match TRBD2. The ends lost 6 bases at V and 7 bases at J; junction bases unmatched: 17. The CDR3 runs 17 residues. Germline V gene data show CDR1 as SNHLY and CDR2 as FYNNEI. The CDR3 nucleotides are TGTGCCAGCAGGGCCCGAGGGAGCGGGACGGGGATCGGGGAGCTGTTTTTT. The encoded protein is CASRARGSGTGIGELFF.

This clonotype was observed a handful of times. The V and J genes are TRBV7-2 and TRBJ1-6; no firm D call. The CDR3 totals 12 residues. V was pared by 5 bases and J by 15 bases, with 14 bases between. Germline V gene data show CDR1 as SGHTA and CDR2 as FQGNSA. CDR3: CASSLGTAHLHF. The CDR3 coding sequence is TGTGCCAGCAGCCTAGGTACGGCGCACCTCCACTTT.

The gene calls are TRBV28 and TRBJ1-1; D may be TRBD1 (6 bases). The CDR3 is made up of 15 amino acids. Germline CDR1 is MDHEN and CDR2 is SYDVKM. Trimming pared 3 bases from V and 2 bases from J, leaving 13 bases between. The CDR3 DNA sequence: TGTGCCAGCAGTTTGGGGGCGGCATCAAACACTGAAGCTTTCTTT. Its translation is CASSLGAASNTEAFF.

In this sample, this clonotype turned up many times. V and J are TRBV9 and TRBJ2-5; D is undetermined. V lost 0 bases, J lost 5 bases, and 14 bases lay in between. CDR3 length equals 15 residues. Germline-derived CDR1 and CDR2 are SGDLS and YYNGEE. The CDR3 spells CASSVGVSHGETQYF. Written as DNA, the CDR3 is TGTGCCAGCAGCGTAGGGGTCAGCCACGGGGAGACCCAGTACTTC.

The chain recombines TRBV5-1 with TRBJ2-5; 8 bases match TRBD2. There are 14 residues in the CDR3. V was pared by 4 bases and J by 4 bases, with 6 bases of the junction left unmatched. Germline CDR1 and CDR2: SGHRS and YFSETQ. The CDR3 spells CASSTRTSRETQYF. The CDR3 DNA sequence: TGCGCCAGCAGCACGAGGACTAGCCGAGAGACCCAGTACTTC.

In its sample, this clonotype was seen many times. The J gene is TRBJ2-7, the V gene TRBV6-5; 7 bases are shared with TRBD1. V lost 2 bases and J lost 4; bases outside the gene matches: 5. Germline V lookup: CDR1 MNHEY, CDR2 SVGAGI. The CDR3 contains 14 residues. The CDR3 DNA sequence: TGTGCCAGCAGTTACGATCCAGGGGGTTACGAGCAGTACTTC. Protein product: CASSYDPGGYEQYF.

This clonotype has at least ten counts. The chain carries TRBV27 and TRBJ2-1; 7 bases map to TRBD1. In germline, CDR1 is MNHEY, CDR2 SMNVEV (reference sequence). The CDR3 totals 15 residues. Trimming took 5 bases from V and 1 from J; bases not matched to a gene: 5. For the CDR3, the DNA is TGTGCCAGCAGTCAACAGGGGTATTCCTACAATGAGCAGTTCTTC. Protein sequence: CASSQQGYSYNEQFF.

The V gene is TRBV20-1, the J gene TRBJ2-3; no reliable D call. This CDR3 spans 12 amino acids. Germline CDR1 and CDR2: DFQATT and SNEGSKA (reference sequence). Trimming removed 6 bases from V and 0 bases from J, with 7 bases in between. The CDR3 loop is CSALTSTDTQYF. DNA of the CDR3: TGCAGTGCCCTGACTAGCACAGATACGCAGTATTTT.

This clonotype was counted ten times or more. CDR3 in DNA: TGTGCCAGCAGTGAAGCTAACGGGGAAAAACTGTTTTTT. Its translation: CASSEANGEKLFF. This chain links TRBV6-1 with TRBJ1-4; D is unresolved. Germline V gives CDR1 MNHNS, CDR2 SASEGT. The V end was cut by 0 bases, the J end by 8 bases, with 7 bases between. This CDR3 is built from 13 residues.

This clonotype was seen more than once but under ten times. This chain connects TRBV7-3 to TRBJ2-1, with D perhaps being TRBD1 or TRBD2 (5 bases each). V was shortened by 2 bases and J by 2 bases, with 13 bases between the two germline ends. The CDR3 sequence is 16 residues long. CDR1 and CDR2 from the germline V gene are SGHTA and FQGTGA. The CDR3 loop is CASSLFSGTAYNEQFF. Written as DNA, the CDR3 is TGTGCCAGCAGCTTATTTTCGGGGACGGCCTACAATGAGCAGTTCTTC. The entire variable domain, with the rest obtained from reference TRBV7-3 and TRBJ2-1, is as follows: GAGVSQTPSNKVTEKGKYVELRCDPISGHTALYWYRQSLGQGPEFLIYFQGTGAADDSGLPNDRFFAVRPEGSVSTLKIQRTERGDSAVYLCASSLFSGTAYNEQFFGPGTRLTVL.

The chain uses TRBV30 and TRBJ2-1; no firm D call. The CDR3 consists of 13 residues. Germline CDR1 GTSNPN, CDR2 SVGIG (reference sequence). The germline V and J ends were trimmed by 0 bases and 6 bases, with 9 bases remaining between them. In DNA form, the CDR3 reads TGTGCCTGGAGTGTATTTGCACCCAATGAGCAGTTCTTC. Protein: CAWSVFAPNEQFF.

This clonotype was counted many times. The V and J genes are TRBV7-2 and TRBJ2-3, with 8 positions matching TRBD2. The J segment lost 1 base and the V segment lost 2 bases, leaving 5 bases of the junction unmatched. This CDR3 region has 16 residues. Germline-derived CDR1 and CDR2 are SGHTA and FQGNSA. The chain's CDR3 is CASSLTQAGGTDTQYF. The CDR3 bases are TGTGCCAGCAGCTTAACCCAAGCGGGGGGCACAGATACGCAGTATTTT.

The chain carries TRBV4-3 and TRBJ2-1, with D perhaps matching TRBD1 or TRBD2 (5 bases each). Trimming took 3 bases from V and 4 from J, leaving 16 bases between them. The CDR3 contains 16 residues. In germline, CDR1 is LGHNA, CDR2 YSLEER. The chain's CDR3 is CASSHGRGAIYNEQFF. CDR3 DNA sequence: TGCGCCAGCAGCCACGGGCGAGGGGCGATTTACAATGAGCAGTTCTTC.

The table lists this clonotype with many counts. The rearrangement links TRBV11-2 to TRBJ1-4, with 7 bases fitting TRBD1. Germline CDR1 SGHAT, CDR2 FQNNGV. The CDR3 runs 15 residues. Losses at the gene ends were 3 bases for V and 6 bases for J; bases not matched to a gene: 7. The CDR3 DNA sequence: TGTGCCAGCAGCTTCTCGACAGGGACCCATGAAAAACTGTTTTTT. It translates to CASSFSTGTHEKLFF.

The genes are TRBV28 and TRBJ2-1, with 12 bases identical to TRBD2. CDR3 length: 14 amino acids. Germline CDR1 MDHEN, CDR2 SYDVKM. The ends lost 8 bases at V and 3 bases at J; junction bases unmatched: 2. The CDR3 here is CASLTSGSYNEQFF. Here the CDR3 DNA reads TGTGCCAGCCTGACTAGCGGGAGCTACAATGAGCAGTTCTTC.

This chain connects TRBV6-1 to TRBJ2-7; no definite D call. V was pared by 3 bases and J by 1 base, with 16 bases between. The CDR3 has 16 amino acids. CDR1 is MNHNS and CDR2 is SASEGT in the germline V gene. CDR3 sequence: CASSEAVAGPSYEQYF. CDR3 DNA: TGTGCCAGCAGTGAGGCGGTGGCAGGCCCTTCCTACGAGCAGTACTTC.

Remarks on this clonotype: This may be a read error: a much more frequent sequence differs by one nucleotide. The chain uses TRBV9 and TRBJ2-7; the match to TRBD1 covers 9 bases. The CDR3 has 14 amino acids. In germline, CDR1 is SGDLS, CDR2 YYNGEE. CDR3 loop: CASSVAGTGYEHYF. CDR3 bases: TGTGCCAGCAGCGTAGCGGGGACAGGGTACGAGCACTACTTC.

This clonotype has at least ten counts. The chain employs TRBV27 and TRBJ2-7, with TRBD1 matching 10 bases. Germline CDR1 reads MNHEY; CDR2 reads SMNVEV (reference sequence). The CDR3 runs 16 residues. The V segment lost 5 bases and the J segment 9 bases; nucleotides outside the gene matches: 16. The CDR3 loop is CASSRGYGTGVSWQYF. CDR3 DNA: TGTGCCAGCAGTAGAGGGTACGGGACAGGGGTATCTTGGCAGTACTTC.

The chain is built from TRBV27 and TRBJ2-5, with TRBD2 as a possible D gene (6 bases). CDR3 size: 15 residues. Trimming took 5 bases from V and 4 from J, leaving 17 bases between them. CDR1 and CDR2 from the germline V gene are MNHEY and SMNVEV (reference sequence). The CDR3 protein is CASSPISGGAETQYF. As DNA, the CDR3 is TGTGCCAGCAGTCCCATCAGCGGCGGGGCAGAGACCCAGTACTTC.

This clonotype appeared many times. The rearrangement joins TRBV12-3 or TRBV12-4 to TRBJ2-7; D not certain. Trimming took 6 bases from V and 5 from J, leaving 17 bases between them. This CDR3 region has 14 residues. The CDR3 sequence: CASRSWLIEDEQYF. CDR3 DNA sequence: TGTGCCAGCAGGTCTTGGCTAATCGAGGACGAGCAGTACTTC.

To note about this clonotype: Mismatch with germline at one junction end may stem from a read error. The CDR3 spells CARSQDAGGTEAFF. The DNA of the CDR3 is TGTGCCAGGAGCCAAGATGCGGGAGGGACTGAAGCTTTCTTT. The chain uses TRBV3-1 and TRBJ1-1; D is undetermined. Per the germline V gene, CDR1 is LGHDT and CDR2 is YNNKEL (reference sequence). The CDR3 covers 14 residues.

This rearrangement joins TRBV6-1 to TRBJ2-6; D is perhaps TRBD1 (6 bases). Germline assignment: CDR1 MNHNS and CDR2 SASEGT. The CDR3 runs to 18 residues. Trimming removed 7 bases from V and 0 bases from J, with 19 bases in between. The CDR3 here is CASTVDEKGHSGANVLTF. The CDR3 region has the DNA TGTGCCAGCACCGTAGATGAGAAGGGACACTCTGGGGCCAACGTCCTGACTTTC.